This TCR beta chain was identified in a study of regulatory T cells in long-lasting Graves disease. This clonotype has at least ten counts. The time point was: newly diagnosed GD, antithyroid drugs for less than 3 months. Making the TCR library involved RNA that had been extracted from PBMCs. The CDR3 loop spans 15 amino acids. From germline, CDR1 is MDHEN and CDR2 SYDVKM. The V and J ends lost 6 bases and 4 bases, in that order; junction bases with no gene match: 6. For TCR beta, libraries came from iRepertoire HTBI primers and Arm-PCR of CDR3 regions. TCRdb redid the calling of the multiplex PCR reads with MiXCR, one entry per CDR3 protein. The data show more than 450,000 distinct CDR3 sequences, about 12% seen once. These sequences were also reported in another study, on T cells in Graves' hyperthyroidism and ophthalmopathy. That source notes: TCR CDR3 underwent first-round RT-PCR with the HTBI primer set.

The chain carries TRBV28 and TRBJ2-2; 9 bases are a match to TRBD1. Sequenced here: peripheral blood mononuclear cells (PBMCs), sampled at new diagnosis, from a patient treated with antithyroid drugs. This clonotype originated in a woman in her twenties or thirties with Graves disease. The CDR3 is CASSLQGAGTGELFF. The CDR3 bases are TGTGCCAGCAGCCTACAGGGGGCGGGCACCGGGGAGCTGTTTTTT.